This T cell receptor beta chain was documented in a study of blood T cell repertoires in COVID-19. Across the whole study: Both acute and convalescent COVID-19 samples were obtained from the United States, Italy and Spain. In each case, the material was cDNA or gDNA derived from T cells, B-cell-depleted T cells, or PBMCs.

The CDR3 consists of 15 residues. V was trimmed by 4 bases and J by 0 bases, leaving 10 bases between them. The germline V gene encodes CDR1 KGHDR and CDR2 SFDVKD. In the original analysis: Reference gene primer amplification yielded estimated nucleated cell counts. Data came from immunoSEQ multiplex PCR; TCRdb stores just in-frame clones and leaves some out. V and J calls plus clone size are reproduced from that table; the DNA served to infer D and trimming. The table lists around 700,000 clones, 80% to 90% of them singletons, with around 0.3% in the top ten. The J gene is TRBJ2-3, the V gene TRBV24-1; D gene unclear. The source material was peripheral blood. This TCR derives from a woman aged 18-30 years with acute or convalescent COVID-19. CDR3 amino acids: CATSEPQVSTDTQYF. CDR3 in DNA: TGTGCCACCAGTGAGCCTCAGGTTAGCACAGATACGCAGTATTTT.